These T cell receptor beta chains were read from a single sample in a study of post-analysis software for immune sequencing data. TCRdb re-called the PCR reads through MiXCR, storing one row per CDR3 protein. Of hundreds of thousands of distinct CDR3 sequences listed, 59% were seen once; the top ten hold around 10%. The sample taken for sequencing was blood. All receptors derive from a girl aged 2-9 years with multiple sclerosis. CDR3s include the opening cysteine and the closing phenylalanine or tryptophan. Fields, in order: V gene, J gene, CDR3 protein.

TRBV12-3/TRBV12-4	TRBJ2-7	CASRQGGEQYF
TRBV4-3	TRBJ2-5	CASSQERSSTGGETQYF
TRBV5-1	TRBJ2-7	CASALEISGAYEQYF
TRBV11-3	TRBJ2-1	CASSLDSGEQFF
TRBV12-5	TRBJ2-4	CASGLDSTSGEQYF
TRBV6-6	TRBJ2-3	CASSYTESTDTQYF
TRBV7-2	TRBJ2-4	CASSLGRKRLAKNIQYF
TRBV6-6	TRBJ2-3	CASSSRQGDTQYF
TRBV7-9	TRBJ1-6	CASSFRAADNSPLHF
TRBV5-1	TRBJ1-2	CASSEATGYGYTF
TRBV20-1	TRBJ2-3	CSARTPLTDTQYF
TRBV24-1	TRBJ2-7	CATSDFASHEQYF
TRBV20-1	TRBJ1-2	CSASPSGVGGYTF
TRBV7-2	TRBJ1-1	CASSWAGLKHGEAFF
TRBV5-1	TRBJ2-7	CASSVGTGGEQYF
TRBV2	TRBJ1-2	CASSPMGTALYGYTF
TRBV15	TRBJ2-5	CATSRGDRDQETQYF
TRBV6-5	TRBJ1-5	CASSGDGNQPQHF
TRBV12-3/TRBV12-4	TRBJ2-3	CASVGGGDISTDTQYF
TRBV5-1	TRBJ2-3	CASSGGQGPADTQYF
TRBV7-9	TRBJ1-1	CASSLAGRTDEAFF
TRBV6-1	TRBJ1-6	CASSPPRGGEISSYNSPLHF
TRBV9	.	CASSVGLAGKETQYF
TRBV5-1	TRBJ2-5	CASSIRTGEEETQYF
TRBV6-1	TRBJ2-7	CASSERPAWEQYF
TRBV5-1	TRBJ2-5	CASSPLGTSGFFKGETQYF
TRBV12-5	TRBJ2-1	CASGLIGQGWDEQFF
TRBV20-1	.	CSARLGGAYNEQYF
TRBV7-9	TRBJ2-5	CASSPTWKETQYF
TRBV5-1	TRBJ2-3	CASWGRQPTDTQYF
TRBV7-2	TRBJ2-7	CASSLGGLSPYEQYF
TRBV7-2	TRBJ1-1	CASSSLPGLQTEAFF
TRBV6-1	TRBJ1-2	CASRVQGEDGYTF
TRBV7-9	TRBJ1-2	CASSLAQVSFYGYTF
TRBV6-6	TRBJ1-5	CASSYSRVPQHF
TRBV7-6	TRBJ2-4	CASSLAFGTKNIQYF
TRBV20-1	TRBJ2-3	CSARDQGVRTGTQYF
TRBV20-1	TRBJ2-1	CSARDPPGSYNEQFF
TRBV27	TRBJ1-4	CASSSLGGLGEKLFF
TRBV20-1	TRBJ1-6	CSASAHRGAHNSPPHF
TRBV29-1	.	CSVEGRTGGGETQYF
TRBV12-5	TRBJ1-5	CASGADRVSNQPQHF
TRBV10-3	TRBJ2-1	CAISEKGGSGGDNEQFF
TRBV29-1	TRBJ2-7	CSVKGTSYEQYF
TRBV12-3/TRBV12-4	TRBJ1-5	CASSLRAFNQPQHF
TRBV20-1	.	CSAATGTTHWGEQYF
TRBV7-2	TRBJ2-1	CASSWKNEQFF
TRBV6-5	TRBJ2-5	CASRSGRQETQYF
TRBV10-3	TRBJ2-5	CAISPRGWETQYF
TRBV9	TRBJ2-1	CASSVGFRQGAYNEQFF
TRBV12-3/TRBV12-4	TRBJ1-4	CASRPVREREKLFF